Below, 17 T cell receptor beta chains from the same sample are listed, as sequenced in a study of T cell repertoires in cytomegalovirus infection. Antigens for these TCRs are unknown. TCRdb passed the reads through MiXCR, listing each CDR3 protein once. The table records about 100,000 distinct CDR3 sequences, around 28% of them present only once. Source: CD8+ T cells from cultured PBMCs, taken from culture after CMV antigen stimulation. The receptors shown here come from a human donor in good health (CMV status not recorded). Some clones in this sample may be carry-over from other donors' samples.

The CDR3 region has the DNA TGTGCCAGCAGTTTAAGGGGGCGGGAGACCCAGTACTTC. Translated: CASSLRGRETQYF. The V call is TRBV12-3 or TRBV12-4, the J call TRBJ2-5; 7 positions agree with TRBD1. The CDR3 loop spans 13 amino acids. J lost 5 bases, V lost 2 bases, and 2 bases had no gene match.

The V call is TRBV2, the J call TRBJ2-1; D call uncertain. The CDR3 has 14 amino acids. The germline CDR1 and CDR2 sequences are SNHLY and FYNNEI. The ends were cut back, 9 bases at V and 6 bases at J, with 18 bases in the middle. CDR3 residues: CARVSDLRPNEQFF. CDR3 DNA sequence: TGTGCCAGAGTCTCGGATCTTCGACCCAATGAGCAGTTCTTC.

The table lists this clonotype with many counts. The chain links TRBV28 to TRBJ1-5; 7 bases fit TRBD1. Trimming cost V 6 bases and J 7 bases; bases outside gene matches: 6. The CDR3 length is 13 residues. CDR1 MDHEN and CDR2 SYDVKM come from the germline V gene. CDR3 DNA: TGTGCCAGCAGATATCCACAGGGGCAGCCCCAGCATTTT. It codes for CASRYPQGQPQHF.

The genes are TRBV28 and TRBJ1-1; 7 nucleotides agree with TRBD1. Looked up from germline, CDR1 is MDHEN and CDR2 is SYDVKM. This CDR3 region has 13 residues. Losses at the gene ends were 3 bases for V and 7 bases for J; bases not matched to a gene: 5. CDR3: CASSLTGTVEAFF. The CDR3 region has the DNA TGTGCCAGCAGTTTGACTGGGACAGTTGAAGCTTTCTTT.

The V gene is TRBV20-1, the J gene TRBJ1-1; TRBD1 agrees at 9 bases. V gave up 3 bases and J gave up 10 bases; unmatched junction bases: 12. The CDR3 covers 14 residues. Per the germline V gene, CDR1 is DFQATT and CDR2 is SNEGSKA (reference sequence). CDR3 sequence: CSASGQGPASLAFF. DNA for the CDR3: TGCAGTGCTAGTGGACAGGGGCCAGCCTCCCTAGCTTTCTTT.

The chain employs TRBV20-1 and TRBJ1-5; D may be TRBD1 (6 bases). V gave up 6 bases and J gave up 9 bases, with 15 bases separating them. CDR1 and CDR2 from the germline V gene are DFQATT and SNEGSKA (reference sequence). The CDR3 contains 12 residues. The chain's CDR3 is CSANYQGTPQHF. The CDR3 bases are TGCAGTGCCAATTATCAGGGGACGCCCCAGCATTTT.

This clonotype was counted at least ten times. J is TRBJ2-4 and V is TRBV28; 8 nucleotides match TRBD2. This CDR3 is built from 15 residues. Per germline, CDR1 MDHEN and CDR2 SYDVKM. Trimming took 7 bases from V and 5 from J; bases not matched to a gene: 10. The CDR3 DNA reads TGTGCCAGCATTGAGAGGCCGGGGGGGCAAAACATTCAGTACTTC. Translation gives CASIERPGGQNIQYF.

The DNA of the CDR3 is TGTGCCAGCAGCTTAGATGGTATAGCGGGGCCATTCCAAGAGACCCAGTACTTC. Its protein is CASSLDGIAGPFQETQYF. V and J are TRBV11-2 and TRBJ2-5, with TRBD2 identical over 8 bases. The CDR3 is made up of 18 amino acids. CDR1 and CDR2 (germline): SGHAT, FQNNGV. Germline trimming cut 0 bases from V and 1 base from J; bases unmatched to any gene: 10.

The table lists this clonotype with a few counts. The genes are TRBV27 and TRBJ1-2; D is possibly TRBD1 (5 bases). V lost 5 bases, J lost 8 bases, and 15 bases lay in between. CDR1 is MNHEY and CDR2 is SMNVEV in the germline V gene (reference sequence). CDR3 length: 13 amino acids. The CDR3 sequence is CASSPSGRDGYTF. CDR3 nucleotides: TGTGCCAGCAGTCCCTCGGGCAGGGACGGCTACACCTTC.

This clonotype was detected only a few times. The V gene is TRBV28, the J gene TRBJ2-1; perhaps TRBD2 as D (10 bases). The germline V and J ends were trimmed by 6 bases and 2 bases, with 26 bases remaining between them. The CDR3 extends over 19 amino acids. Germline CDR1 is MDHEN and CDR2 is SYDVKM. The CDR3 nucleotides are TGTGCCAGCAGCACAGGACAGGGGAAAGCGGGGGGGCCCTACAATGAGCAGTTCTTC. Its translation: CASSTGQGKAGGPYNEQFF.

The rearrangement links TRBV28 to TRBJ1-5, with 9 bases aligning to TRBD1. The CDR3 extends over 13 amino acids. The ends lost 11 bases at V and 3 bases at J; junction bases unmatched: 5. CDR1 is MDHEN and CDR2 is SYDVKM in the germline V gene. The chain's CDR3 is CAGGTGFNQPQHF. The CDR3 DNA reads as TGTGCCGGCGGGACAGGGTTCAATCAGCCCCAGCATTTT.

This clonotype was counted at least ten times. This chain connects TRBV7-9 to TRBJ2-7; D is uncertain. The V end was cut by 4 bases, the J end by 3 bases, with 13 bases between. From germline, CDR1 is SEHNR and CDR2 FQNEAQ (reference sequence). The CDR3 sequence is 14 residues long. Here the CDR3 reads CASSSDGLGYEQYF. In DNA form, the CDR3 reads TGTGCCAGCAGCTCGGACGGCCTCGGCTACGAGCAGTACTTC.

This clonotype was picked up a small number of times. The rearrangement uses TRBV11-3 and TRBJ2-2; tentatively, D is TRBD1 or TRBD2 (5 bases each). The V end lost 1 base, the J end lost 0 bases, and 9 bases lay between the germline ends. Germline loops: CDR1 SGHNT, CDR2 YENEEA. The CDR3 is 16 amino acids. This CDR3 is CASSLVGPPNTGELFF. CDR3 sequence (DNA): TGTGCCAGCAGCTTAGTGGGACCACCGAACACCGGGGAGCTGTTTTTT.

This chain links TRBV7-9 with TRBJ1-2, with D possibly TRBD1 on 6 matching bases. CDR1 is SEHNR and CDR2 is FQNEAQ in the germline V gene (reference sequence). V was shortened by 2 bases and J by 2 bases, with 12 bases between the two germline ends. The CDR3 has 15 amino acids. CDR3 protein: CASSLIGGANYGYTF. CDR3 sequence (DNA): TGTGCCAGCAGCTTAATCGGGGGCGCAAACTATGGCTACACCTTC.

The sample holds many counts of this clonotype. The chain joins TRBV19 to TRBJ2-1; TRBD2 matches at 8 bases. The germline CDR1 and CDR2 sequences are LNHDA and SQIVND (reference sequence). J lost 8 bases, V lost 3 bases, and 6 bases had no gene match. This CDR3 has 14 amino acids. The DNA for the CDR3 is TGTGCCAGTAGTATCCGGGGGGGCCTCGATGAGCAGTTCTTC. Encoded protein: CASSIRGGLDEQFF.

This rearrangement joins TRBV24-1 to TRBJ2-3; D is perhaps TRBD2 (6 bases). The CDR3 covers 16 residues. Trimming shortened V by 2 bases and J by 2 bases, and 13 bases separated the two germline ends. Germline-derived CDR1 and CDR2 are KGHDR and SFDVKD. CDR3 sequence reads: CATSDSRGDVTDTQYF. Here the CDR3 DNA reads TGTGCCACCAGTGATTCTCGCGGGGACGTCACAGATACGCAGTATTTT.

The chain joins TRBV7-8 to TRBJ1-1; no definite D call. CDR3 length: 13 residues. Germline V gene sequence: CDR1 SGHVS, CDR2 FQNEAQ. V was cut by 5 bases and J by 6 bases, with 13 bases left in between. Here the CDR3 DNA reads TGTGCCAGCAGCAACACACAGACGGCTGAAGCTTTCTTT. It is translated as CASSNTQTAEAFF.